These T cell receptor beta chains were read from a single sample in a study of blood T cell repertoires in COVID-19. Some clones are missing from TCRdb's copy, which holds only in-frame ones; the method was immunoSEQ multiplex PCR. The sample has 400,000 or so clones; more than 75% are singletons. The sequenced sample consisted of PBMCs or T cells enriched from blood (not recorded which). The source of these receptors is a man aged 35-49 years in a cohort exposed to, infected with or recovered from COVID-19 (not recorded which). Each CDR3 is given with its conserved first and last residue. D genes are given only for firm matches. Rows may omit the clone size; those that give it use once, few, many or a size class.

J	D	V	size	CDR3	DNA
TRBJ1-5	-	TRBV28	-	CASSFRRGGQPQHF	TGTGCCAGCAGTTTTCGGAGGGGAGGGCAGCCCCAGCATTTT
TRBJ1-5	-	TRBV5-1	-	CASSLDRDQPQHF	TGCGCCAGCAGCTTGGACAGGGACCAGCCCCAGCATTTT
TRBJ2-1	-	TRBV14	-	CASSRGYGAGLNEQFF	TGTGCCAGCAGCCGCGGGTATGGAGCGGGCCTCAATGAGCAGTTCTTC
TRBJ2-3	-	TRBV5-1	-	CASSLGLGSDTQYF	TGCGCCAGCAGCTTGGGGCTGGGCTCAGATACGCAGTATTTT
TRBJ2-7	-	TRBV4-2	few	CASSQDNGYEQYF	TGTGCCAGCAGCCAAGATAACGGCTACGAGCAGTACTTC
TRBJ2-6	-	TRBV15	-	CATSRDSLGANVLTF	TGTGCCACCAGCAGAGATAGTCTGGGGGCCAACGTCCTGACTTTC
TRBJ2-3	TRBD2	TRBV9	-	CASSVGLAGRGTDTQYF	TGTGCCAGCAGCGTAGGACTAGCGGGACGAGGTACAGATACGCAGTATTTT
TRBJ1-2	TRBD1	TRBV6-5	-	CASRTTGDYGYTF	TGTGCCAGCAGAACCACAGGGGACTATGGCTACACCTTC
TRBJ1-4	-	TRBV21-1	-	CASSTTGPTNEKLFF	TGTGCCAGCAGCACGACAGGGCCAACTAATGAAAAACTGTTTTTT
TRBJ2-7	TRBD2	TRBV5-1	-	CASTPLAGGPYEQYF	TGCGCCAGCACTCCCCTGGCGGGAGGGCCTTACGAGCAGTACTTC
TRBJ1-1	-	TRBV5-6	-	CASSLAARGTEAFF	TGTGCCAGCAGCTTGGCCGCACGGGGGACTGAAGCTTTCTTT
TRBJ2-2	TRBD1	TRBV18	-	CASSPRDRGDTGELFF	TGTGCCAGCTCACCTCGCGACAGGGGTGACACCGGGGAGCTGTTTTTT
TRBJ2-5	TRBD2	TRBV7-2	-	CASSLVPAGVEETQYF	TGTGCCAGCAGCTTAGTGCCAGCGGGAGTCGAAGAGACCCAGTACTTC
TRBJ1-3	TRBD1	TRBV5-1	-	CASSPLTGLSGNTIYF	TGCGCCAGCAGCCCCCTGACAGGGCTCTCTGGAAACACCATATATTTT
TRBJ1-6	-	TRBV3-1/TRBV3-2	-	CASSQGYSLNSPLHF	TGTGCCAGCAGCCAAGGTTACAGTTTAAATTCACCCCTCCACTTT
TRBJ1-3	-	TRBV19	-	CASSIGTGSGNTIYF	TGTGCCAGTAGTATTGGTACAGGTTCTGGAAACACCATATATTTT
TRBJ2-1	-	TRBV9	-	CASSVGPGEPYNEQFF	TGTGCCAGCAGCGTAGGGCCGGGAGAGCCCTACAATGAGCAGTTCTTC
TRBJ2-7	-	TRBV7-2	-	CASSLARQTYEQYF	TGTGCCAGCAGCTTAGCGAGACAGACCTACGAGCAGTACTTC
TRBJ1-5	TRBD1	TRBV28	-	CASSPPRTGGQPQHF	TGTGCCAGCAGTCCCCCCCGGACAGGGGGTCAGCCCCAGCATTTT
TRBJ2-5	TRBD1	TRBV2	-	CASNPGQGAGETQYF	TGTGCCAGCAACCCGGGACAGGGGGCTGGAGAGACCCAGTACTTC
TRBJ1-1	-	TRBV5-1	-	CASSKDRNTEAFF	TGCGCCAGCAGTAAGGACAGGAACACTGAAGCTTTCTTT
TRBJ1-3	-	TRBV19	-	CASKTAGGNTIYF	TGTGCCAGTAAAACAGCGGGTGGAAACACCATATATTTT